These T cell receptor beta chains were read from a single sample in a study of cytotoxic CD8 clonotypes in ibrutinib-treated CLL. Using immunoSEQ multiplex PCR, the repertoire was profiled, and TCRdb retains in-frame clones only, with some absent. This table has under 75,000 clones, about three quarters appearing once. This sample comprised PBMCs, obtained after 12 months of ibrutinib treatment. These receptors all stem from a human donor with chronic lymphocytic leukemia. Both conserved end residues are part of each CDR3. A D gene is named only where the DNA matches it firmly. For some rows the clone size is stated as once, few or many, or as a class when expanded; others skip it.

j_call v_call clone_size d_call cdr3_nt cdr3_aa
TRBJ2-7 TRBV4-1 . TRBD2 TGCGCCAGCAGCCAAGATGTAGGTAGCGGGAGGGAGCAGTACTTC CASSQDVGSGREQYF
TRBJ2-1 TRBV6-5 once . TGTGCCAGCAGTTCCGTGCTAGCGAACAATGAGCAGTTCTTC CASSSVLANNEQFF
TRBJ2-4 TRBV6-6 . . TGTGCCAGCAGCCCTCAGGTTGGGGTTGAAGAAAACATTCAGTACTTC CASSPQVGVEENIQYF
TRBJ2-2 TRBV7-2 . . TGTGCCAGCCGACTTGACACAAGGGCCGGGGAGCTGTTTTTT CASRLDTRAGELFF
TRBJ1-1 TRBV7-9 . . TGTGCCAGCAGCCCCAGGGGAAGCGGCACTGAAGCTTTCTTT CASSPRGSGTEAFF
TRBJ2-5 TRBV7-9 . . TGTGCCAGCAGCGTATACGGGTCCGAGACCCAGTACTTC CASSVYGSETQYF
TRBJ2-5 TRBV7-3 . . TGTGCCAGCAGGCCGGCCGGGACACCGGGGGAGACCCAGTACTTC CASRPAGTPGETQYF
TRBJ2-3 TRBV19 . TRBD2 TGTGCCAGTAGGCCGGGACTAGAGGCAGATACGCAGTATTTT CASRPGLEADTQYF
TRBJ1-5 TRBV28 . . TGTGCCAGCAGTTTAACCGGGACGAATCAGCCCCAGCATTTT CASSLTGTNQPQHF
TRBJ2-7 TRBV28 few . TGTGCCAGCAGCACACCCTTTAGGCTAGCTCCCTACGAGCAGTACTTC CASSTPFRLAPYEQYF
TRBJ1-1 TRBV18 . . TGTGCCAGCTCACCACCGAAGGGCAGAGAAGCTTTCTTT CASSPPKGREAFF
TRBJ1-4 TRBV5-4 . . TGTGCCAGCAGCTGGCCTGGCGCAACTAATGAAAAACTGTTTTTT CASSWPGATNEKLFF
TRBJ1-1 TRBV18 . TRBD1 TGTGCCAGCTCACCACTGGGACAGGGGAACACTGAAGCTTTCTTT CASSPLGQGNTEAFF
TRBJ2-4 TRBV5-1 . . TGCGCCAGCAGCGAACCCGGGACGGTTCAGTACTTC CASSEPGTVQYF
TRBJ2-1 TRBV18 . TRBD2 TGTGCCAGCTCACCGAGGACTAGCGGGAGATCAAGTGAGCAGTTCTTC CASSPRTSGRSSEQFF
TRBJ1-1 TRBV18 . . TGTGCCAGCTCAGGCACCGCGACGGGAGAAGCTTTCTTT CASSGTATGEAFF
TRBJ2-2 TRBV30 . . TGTGCCTGGAGTTTCTGGGAGACGAACACCGGGGAGCTGTTTTTT CAWSFWETNTGELFF
TRBJ1-1 TRBV18 few TRBD1 TGTGCCAGCTCACCATCAGGGGGAACTGAAGCTTTCTTT CASSPSGGTEAFF
TRBJ2-1 TRBV27 few TRBD1 TGTGCCAGCAAACTCGCAGGGGGTGAGCAGTTCTTC CASKLAGGEQFF
TRBJ2-2 TRBV5-1 . TRBD1 TGCGCCAGCAGCCTGGGGACAGGGGGATCCGGGGAGCTGTTTTTT CASSLGTGGSGELFF
TRBJ1-3 TRBV28 . TRBD1 TGTGCCAGCAGTCTGGGACAGATCTCTGGAAACACCATATATTTT CASSLGQISGNTIYF
TRBJ2-6 TRBV6-6 . TRBD1 TGTGCCAGCAGTTCGACAGGGACTGGGGCCAACGTCCTGACTTTC CASSSTGTGANVLTF
TRBJ2-7 TRBV27 . . TGTGCCAGCAGCAAGGCGATCGGGGCTTCCTACGAGCAGTACTTC CASSKAIGASYEQYF
TRBJ1-4 TRBV30 . . TGTGCCTGGAGTGTAAGGGGATGGGCAACTAATGAAAAACTGTTTTTT CAWSVRGWATNEKLFF
TRBJ2-7 TRBV11-2 . . TGTGCCAGCAGCTTAGAGGCCAGTACCTACGAGCAGTACTTC CASSLEASTYEQYF
TRBJ2-7 TRBV4-1 . . TGCGCCAGCAGCCAAGATCGGGGCAGCTCCTACGAGCAGTACTTC CASSQDRGSSYEQYF
TRBJ2-7 TRBV27 . . TGTGCCAGCAGTCGCATCAACACCTACGAGCAGTACTTC CASSRINTYEQYF
TRBJ1-4 TRBV6-1 once TRBD1 TGTGCCACCGCCCGGGGACAGGGACTAAATGAAAAACTGTTTTTT CATARGQGLNEKLFF